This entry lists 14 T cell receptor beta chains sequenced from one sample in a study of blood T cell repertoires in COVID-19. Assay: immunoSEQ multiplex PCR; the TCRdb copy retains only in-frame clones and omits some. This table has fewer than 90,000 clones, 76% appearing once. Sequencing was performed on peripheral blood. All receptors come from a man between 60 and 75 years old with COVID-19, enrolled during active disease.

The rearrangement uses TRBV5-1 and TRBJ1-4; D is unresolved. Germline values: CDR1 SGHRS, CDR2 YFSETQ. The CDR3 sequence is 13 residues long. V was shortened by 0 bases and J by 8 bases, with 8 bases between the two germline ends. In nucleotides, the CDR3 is TGCGCCAGCAGCTTGGGGGCCCCGGAAAAACTGTTTTTT. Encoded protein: CASSLGAPEKLFF.

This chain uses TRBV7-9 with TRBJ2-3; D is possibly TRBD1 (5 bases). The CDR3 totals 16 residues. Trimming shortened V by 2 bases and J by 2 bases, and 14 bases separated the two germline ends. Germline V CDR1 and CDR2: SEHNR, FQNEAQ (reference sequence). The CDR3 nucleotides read TGTGCCAGCAGCTTAATTGTCAGGGCCACCACAGATACGCAGTATTTT. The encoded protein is CASSLIVRATTDTQYF.

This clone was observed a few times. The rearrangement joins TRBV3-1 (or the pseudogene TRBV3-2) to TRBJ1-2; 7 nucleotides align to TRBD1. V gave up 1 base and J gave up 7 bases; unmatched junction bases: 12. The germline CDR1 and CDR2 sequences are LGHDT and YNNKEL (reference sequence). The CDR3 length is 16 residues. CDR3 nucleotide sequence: TGTGCCAGCAGCCAAGTCAAAGGGGGCTCGGCGCGTGGCTACACCTTC. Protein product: CASSQVKGGSARGYTF.

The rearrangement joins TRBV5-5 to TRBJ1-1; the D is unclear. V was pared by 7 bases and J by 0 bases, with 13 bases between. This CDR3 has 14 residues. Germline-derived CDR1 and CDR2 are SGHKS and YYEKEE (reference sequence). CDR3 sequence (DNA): TGTGCCAGCGGCCTCCATTCAGTGAACACTGAAGCTTTCTTT. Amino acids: CASGLHSVNTEAFF.

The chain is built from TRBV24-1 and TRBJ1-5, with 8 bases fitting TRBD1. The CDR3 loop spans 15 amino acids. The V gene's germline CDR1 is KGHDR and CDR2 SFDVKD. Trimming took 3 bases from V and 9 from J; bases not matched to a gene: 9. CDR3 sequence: CATSDPRQGNGPQHF. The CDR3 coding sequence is TGTGCCACCAGTGATCCTAGACAGGGGAACGGGCCCCAGCATTTT.

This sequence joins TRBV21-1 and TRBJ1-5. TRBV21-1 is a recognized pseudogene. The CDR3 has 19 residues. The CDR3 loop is CASSPRTLGRRFRNQPQHF. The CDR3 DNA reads TGTGCCAGCAGCCCTCGGACCCTTGGTCGGAGGTTTCGCAATCAGCCCCAGCATTTT.

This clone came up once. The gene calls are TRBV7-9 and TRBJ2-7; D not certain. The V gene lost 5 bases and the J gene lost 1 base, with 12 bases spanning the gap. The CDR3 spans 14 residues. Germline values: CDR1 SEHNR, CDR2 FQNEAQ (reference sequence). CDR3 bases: TGTGCCAGCAGCCTCCTAGGAGCTTCCTACGAGCAGTACTTC. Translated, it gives CASSLLGASYEQYF.

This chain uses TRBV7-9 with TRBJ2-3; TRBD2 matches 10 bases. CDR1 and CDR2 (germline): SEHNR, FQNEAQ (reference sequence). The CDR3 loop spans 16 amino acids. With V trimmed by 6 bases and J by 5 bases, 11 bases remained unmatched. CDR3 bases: TGTGCCAGCAGTGTATCTAGCGGGAGAGTTGTAGATACGCAGTATTTT. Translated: CASSVSSGRVVDTQYF.

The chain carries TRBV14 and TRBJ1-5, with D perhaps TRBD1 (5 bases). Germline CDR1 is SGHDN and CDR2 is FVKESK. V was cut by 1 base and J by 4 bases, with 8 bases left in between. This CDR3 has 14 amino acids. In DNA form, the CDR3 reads TGTGCCAGCAGCCAAGGTGGGGGGAATCAGCCCCAGCATTTT. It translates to CASSQGGGNQPQHF.

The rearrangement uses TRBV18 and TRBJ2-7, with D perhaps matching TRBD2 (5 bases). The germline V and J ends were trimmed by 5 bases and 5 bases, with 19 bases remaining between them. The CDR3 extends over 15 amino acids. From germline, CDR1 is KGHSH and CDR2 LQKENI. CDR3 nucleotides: TGTGCCAGCTCATCCACACGAGGGATCGGGCACGAGCAGTACTTC. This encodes CASSSTRGIGHEQYF.

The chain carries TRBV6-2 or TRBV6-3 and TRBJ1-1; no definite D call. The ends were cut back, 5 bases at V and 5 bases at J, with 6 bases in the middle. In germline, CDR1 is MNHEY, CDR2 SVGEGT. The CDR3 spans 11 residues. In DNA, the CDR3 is TGTGCCAGCAGTGCGGGTACTGAAGCTTTCTTT. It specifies CASSAGTEAFF.

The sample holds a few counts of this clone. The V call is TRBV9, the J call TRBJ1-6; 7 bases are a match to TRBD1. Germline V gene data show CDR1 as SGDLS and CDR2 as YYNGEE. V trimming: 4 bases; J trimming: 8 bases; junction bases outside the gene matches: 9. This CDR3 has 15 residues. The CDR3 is CASSPRQGQDSPLHF. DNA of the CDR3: TGTGCCAGCAGCCCCCGACAGGGCCAAGATTCACCCCTCCACTTT.

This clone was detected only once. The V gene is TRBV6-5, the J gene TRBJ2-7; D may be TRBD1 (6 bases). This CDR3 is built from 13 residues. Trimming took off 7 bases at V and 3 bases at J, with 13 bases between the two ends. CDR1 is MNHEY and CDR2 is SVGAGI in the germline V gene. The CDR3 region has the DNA TGTGCCAGCAACCAGGGGACGATCTACGAGCAGTACTTC. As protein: CASNQGTIYEQYF.

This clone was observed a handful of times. In nucleotides, the CDR3 is TGCGCCAGCGGATTTGGGCAGGGTTACGAGCAGTACTTC. This sequence encodes CASGFGQGYEQYF. The gene calls are TRBV10-2 and TRBJ2-7; D is perhaps TRBD1 (5 bases). This CDR3 spans 13 amino acids. Looked up from germline, CDR1 is WSHSY and CDR2 is SAAADI. Trimming pared 8 bases from V and 4 bases from J, leaving 15 bases between.